These 20 T cell receptor beta chains originate from one sample sequenced in a study of T cell responses to AZD1222 COVID-19 vaccine. Data came from immunoSEQ multiplex PCR; TCRdb stores just in-frame clones and leaves some out. The sample yields 100,000 or so clones, 90% seen once. Specimen: peripheral blood, collected on day 0 of AZD1222 vaccination. The receptor set was obtained from an adult in good health.

The rearrangement joins TRBV3-1 (or the pseudogene TRBV3-2) to TRBJ1-1; 7 bases are shared with TRBD1. The germline CDR1 and CDR2 sequences are LGHDT and YNNKEL (reference sequence). The CDR3 is 14 residues long. The ends lost 4 bases at V and 2 bases at J; junction bases unmatched: 4. CDR3 DNA sequence: TGTGCCAGCAGCCTACAGGGGAAAAACACTGAAGCTTTCTTT. Its protein is CASSLQGKNTEAFF.

The CDR3 DNA reads as TGTGCCAGCAGCCCCCTGAGGGCTCGGGACACTGAAGCTTTCTTT. This gives the protein CASSPLRARDTEAFF. The chain links TRBV5-5 to TRBJ1-1, with D unclear. Trimming left V 4 bases short and J 3 bases short, with 16 bases between. The CDR3 is made up of 15 amino acids. The V gene's germline CDR1 is SGHKS and CDR2 YYEKEE (reference sequence).

The chain has TRBV29-1 and TRBJ1-1, with a tentative D call TRBD1 (6 bases). The CDR3 has 14 residues. The germline V gene has CDR1 SQVTM and CDR2 ANQGSEA. V lost 1 base to trimming and J lost 5 bases, with 14 bases between them. CDR3 bases: TGCAGCGTTGAAGTCGGGGGGCGGGTGACTGAAGCTTTCTTT. Translated, it gives CSVEVGGRVTEAFF. Full variable domain (rest looked up from reference TRBV29-1 and TRBJ1-1): SAVISQKPSRDICQRGTSLTIQCQVDSQVTMMFWYRQQPGQSLTLIATANQGSEATYESGFVIDKFPISRPNLTFSTLTVSNMSPEDSSIYLCSVEVGGRVTEAFFGQGTRLTVV.

This clone was observed a handful of times. The chain carries TRBV10-2 and TRBJ1-5; TRBD1 matches at 7 bases. Germline V gene lookup returns CDR1 WSHSY and CDR2 SAAADI. CDR3 length equals 14 residues. J gave up 8 bases and V 6 bases, and 10 bases lay outside the gene matches. DNA for the CDR3: TGCGCCAGCAGCGACGGACAGGAGATCGAGCCCCAGCATTTT. Protein: CASSDGQEIEPQHF.

J is TRBJ2-5 and V is TRBV28; D unresolved. The germline gives CDR1 MDHEN, CDR2 SYDVKM. Trimming removed 8 bases from V and 5 bases from J, with 3 bases in between. The CDR3 is 9 amino acids. CDR3 residues: CASGETQYF. The CDR3 DNA follows: TGTGCCAGCGGGGAGACCCAGTACTTC.

The CDR3 sequence: CATSQGGPTYNEQFF. The CDR3 coding sequence is TGTGCCACCAGTCAAGGGGGCCCGACCTACAATGAGCAGTTCTTC. The chain links TRBV24-1 to TRBJ2-1, with 7 nucleotides matching TRBD1. From germline, CDR1 is KGHDR and CDR2 SFDVKD. The trim removed 6 bases at V and 2 bases at J, leaving 6 bases unmatched. This CDR3 comprises 15 residues.

J is TRBJ2-3 and V is TRBV7-2; unclear D gene. Trimming removed 2 bases from V and 6 bases from J, with 9 bases in between. The CDR3 has 13 amino acids. Germline assignment: CDR1 SGHTA and CDR2 FQGNSA. CDR3 sequence: CASSLSSGDTQYF. In DNA, the CDR3 is TGTGCCAGCAGCTTAAGCTCCGGTGATACGCAGTATTTT.

The rearrangement joins TRBV4-2 to TRBJ2-5; 11 bases are a match to TRBD2. Trimming took 1 base from V and 3 from J; bases not matched to a gene: 7. CDR1 and CDR2 from the germline V gene are LGHNA and YNFKEQ. This CDR3 has 17 amino acids. The CDR3 coding sequence is TGTGCCAGCAGCCAAGGGGTCACTAGCGGGGGAGAAGAGACCCAGTACTTC. This sequence encodes CASSQGVTSGGEETQYF.

The chain uses TRBV5-1 and TRBJ1-3; no clear D gene. Germline CDR1 is SGHRS and CDR2 is YFSETQ. The CDR3 runs 16 residues. V dropped 1 base and J dropped 0 bases, with 11 bases sitting between them. CDR3 sequence reads: CASSLNVLSSGNTIYF. The DNA for the CDR3 is TGCGCCAGCAGCTTGAACGTCTTAAGCTCTGGAAACACCATATATTTT.

The chain carries TRBV2 and TRBJ2-1; 16 bases agree with TRBD2. The length of the CDR3 is 19 residues. V shed 6 bases and J 3 bases; nucleotides not matched to a gene: 11. CDR1 SNHLY and CDR2 FYNNEI come from the germline V gene. CDR3 coding DNA: TGTGCCAGCAGCGAAACCGGGACTAGCGGGGGGGCCGGCTACAATGAGCAGTTCTTC. It specifies CASSETGTSGGAGYNEQFF.

The chain combines TRBV28 with TRBJ1-6, with TRBD1 as a possible D gene (6 bases). The ends were cut back, 5 bases at V and 10 bases at J, with 15 bases in the middle. This CDR3 has 14 amino acids. Germline CDR1 MDHEN, CDR2 SYDVKM. In DNA form, the CDR3 reads TGTGCCAGCAGTATAGGACACAGGGACTCACCCCTCCACTTT. The encoded protein is CASSIGHRDSPLHF. Combining the CDR3 with reference TRBV28 and TRBJ1-6 gives the whole variable domain DVKVTQSSRYLVKRTGEKVFLECVQDMDHENMFWYRQDPGLGLRLIYFSYDVKMKEKGDIPEGYSVSREKKERFSLILESASTNQTSMYLCASSIGHRDSPLHFGNGTRLTVT.

The rearrangement uses TRBV6-5 and TRBJ1-6; no clear D gene. V was cut by 3 bases and J by 4 bases, with 13 bases left in between. This CDR3 has 16 amino acids. Germline CDR1 and CDR2: MNHEY and SVGAGI. The CDR3 bases are TGTGCCAGCAGTTATTTGGCATCCCCTTATAATTCACCCCTCCACTTT. The encoded protein is CASSYLASPYNSPLHF.

To note about this clone: Germline and junction disagree at one end, which may indicate a read error. The chain has TRBV30 and TRBJ1-1, with 8 bases identical to TRBD1. Germline V CDR1 and CDR2: GTSNPN, SVGIG (reference sequence). The length of the CDR3 is 12 residues. The CDR3 DNA reads TGTGCCTGGAGGGGACAGGCGTCCCCGGCTCTCTTT. Amino acid sequence: CAWRGQASPALF.

The chain couples TRBV5-5 to TRBJ2-5, with D maybe TRBD1 (6 bases). This CDR3 comprises 13 residues. The germline CDR1 and CDR2 sequences are SGHKS and YYEKEE (reference sequence). Between the trimmed V and J ends, which lost 2 bases and 3 bases, there was a span of 8 bases. The CDR3 here is CASSFRTEETQYF. CDR3 in DNA: TGTGCCAGCAGCTTTAGGACAGAAGAGACCCAGTACTTC.

The V gene is TRBV2, the J gene TRBJ2-7, with D hard to call. The CDR3 covers 15 residues. Germline CDR1 and CDR2: SNHLY and FYNNEI. V gave up 3 bases and J gave up 0 bases, with 12 bases separating them. The CDR3, as DNA: TGTGCCAGCAGTGACGGAATACCCAACTCCTACGAGCAGTACTTC. It is translated as CASSDGIPNSYEQYF.

CDR3 sequence reads: CASSLGTLSYEQYF. The CDR3 nucleotides are TGTGCCAGCAGCTTAGGGACTCTCTCCTACGAGCAGTACTTC. V is TRBV11-2 and J is TRBJ2-7, with D possibly being TRBD2 (5 bases). Germline-derived CDR1 and CDR2 are SGHAT and FQNNGV. The CDR3 contains 14 residues. V lost 1 base and J 0 bases, leaving 7 bases between the germline ends.

J is TRBJ1-4 and V is TRBV9, with D unclear. CDR3 length equals 16 residues. Germline V gene data show CDR1 as SGDLS and CDR2 as YYNGEE. V dropped 1 base and J dropped 8 bases, with 18 bases sitting between them. The chain's CDR3 is CASSVFEGLLEEKLFF. The CDR3 region has the DNA TGTGCCAGCAGCGTATTTGAGGGCTTATTAGAGGAAAAACTGTTTTTT.

In regard to this clone: The sample carries other DNA sequences with the same CDR3. The rearrangement uses TRBV3-1 (or the pseudogene TRBV3-2) and TRBJ1-1, with D possibly TRBD1 on 6 matching bases. This CDR3 is built from 13 residues. Trimming shortened V by 4 bases and J by 1 base, and 7 bases separated the two germline ends. Germline CDR1 is LGHDT and CDR2 is YNNKEL (reference sequence). CDR3 sequence reads: CASSPQGNTEAFF. The CDR3 nucleotides read TGTGCCAGCAGCCCACAGGGGAACACTGAAGCTTTCTTT.

This rearrangement joins TRBV6-2 or TRBV6-3 to TRBJ1-4, with D perhaps TRBD1 (5 bases). Germline V lookup: CDR1 MNHEY, CDR2 SVGEGT. V lost 5 bases, J lost 7 bases, and 14 bases lay in between. The CDR3 length is 14 residues. Written as DNA, the CDR3 is TGTGCCAGCAGTCTTGACAGAACCTCTGAAAAACTGTTTTTT. Translated, it gives CASSLDRTSEKLFF.

V usage is TRBV7-7 and J usage is TRBJ2-5, with D perhaps being TRBD1 or TRBD2 (5 bases each). The CDR3 runs to 15 residues. Trimming cost V 3 bases and J 2 bases, with 13 bases left between them. Germline values: CDR1 SSHAT, CDR2 FNYEAQ (reference sequence). This CDR3 reads CASSFLRGEQETQYF. CDR3 nucleotide sequence: TGTGCCAGCAGCTTTCTAAGAGGGGAACAAGAGACCCAGTACTTC.